The rows below give T cell receptor beta chains drawn from one sample of a study of cytomegalovirus exposure and HLA in healthy donors. Profiled with immunoSEQ multiplex PCR; TCRdb holds only in-frame clones, not every one. The sample has about 160,000 clones; 65% to 80% are singletons. The material sequenced was PBMCs. These receptors all come from a woman aged 45-60 years in good health and CMV-seropositive. CDR3s leave out the opening cysteine and the closing phenylalanine or tryptophan.

j_gene	v_gene	CDR3aa
TRBJ2-1	TRBV7-6	ASSGLAGGLYNEQF
TRBJ1-4	TRBV28	ASSYGDRAEKLF
TRBJ1-1	TRBV2	ASSANRAEAF
TRBJ2-7	TRBV7-3	ASSTGQGMPKY
TRBJ2-7	TRBV6-1	ASSAGQTISLAYEQY
TRBJ1-1	TRBV9	ASSVAEAGTEAF
TRBJ2-3	TRBV13	ASSLGGGSTDTQY
TRBJ1-2	TRBV5-6	ASSDRTAYGYT
TRBJ1-3	TRBV5-6	ASSYGLGNTIY
TRBJ1-6	TRBV4-2	ASSQAPGVRNSPLH
TRBJ2-7	TRBV10-1	ASSGQGDEQY
TRBJ2-1	TRBV10-3	AISESASDEQF
TRBJ2-7	TRBV7-9	ASSFSYEQY
TRBJ1-2	TRBV9	ASSVEQGGNYGYT
TRBJ1-3	TRBV6-1	ASSLSRAGNTIY
TRBJ1-1	TRBV2	ASSEAEAATGLRAF
TRBJ2-7	TRBV6-1	ATVTRPYEQY